This is a list of T cell receptor beta chains from one sample in a study of beta chain features in type 1 diabetes. Repertoires were generated with immunoSEQ multiplex PCR, while TCRdb's copy carries only in-frame clones and drops some. Of approximately 270,000 clones listed, 13% to 15% were seen once; the top ten hold 0.017%. The sample was naive CD4+ T cells from blood. These receptors were obtained from a man younger than 40 with type 1 diabetes. CDR3s include the opening cysteine and the closing phenylalanine or tryptophan. D genes are given only for firm matches. For some rows the clone size is stated as once, few or many, or as a class when expanded; others skip it.

CDR3aa: CSVETDRNIQYF
CDR3nt: TGCAGCGTTGAAACCGACAGAAACATTCAGTACTTC
j_gene: TRBJ2-4
v_gene: TRBV29-1
d_gene: .
abundance: many

CDR3aa: CASRRQGAKSTEAFF
CDR3nt: TGTGCCAGCAGACGGCAGGGGGCAAAGAGCACTGAAGCTTTCTTT
j_gene: TRBJ1-1
v_gene: TRBV27
d_gene: TRBD1
abundance: few

CDR3aa: CASSAREGQGNEQFF
CDR3nt: TGTGCCAGCTCAGCTCGGGAGGGCCAGGGGAATGAGCAGTTCTTC
j_gene: TRBJ2-1
v_gene: TRBV18
d_gene: TRBD2
abundance: .

CDR3aa: CASRSSAGQGLEQFF
CDR3nt: TGTGCCAGCAGGAGTAGCGCGGGGCAAGGGCTTGAGCAGTTCTTC
j_gene: TRBJ2-1
v_gene: TRBV6-1
d_gene: .
abundance: .

CDR3aa: CASSPTGYEEQYF
CDR3nt: TGCGCCAGCAGCCCAACAGGGTACGAGGAGCAGTACTTC
j_gene: TRBJ2-7
v_gene: TRBV5-1
d_gene: .
abundance: few

CDR3aa: CASLSGRGNLYQETQYF
CDR3nt: TGTGCCAGCCTTAGCGGGAGGGGTAACTTGTACCAAGAGACCCAGTACTTC
j_gene: TRBJ2-5
v_gene: TRBV6-4
d_gene: TRBD2
abundance: .

CDR3aa: CASTSGGTGGRETQYF
CDR3nt: TGTGCCAGCACCTCCGGAGGGACAGGGGGCAGGGAGACCCAGTACTTC
j_gene: TRBJ2-5
v_gene: TRBV27
d_gene: TRBD1
abundance: few

CDR3aa: CAWGGKATNEKLFF
CDR3nt: TGTGCCTGGGGGGGCAAGGCAACTAATGAAAAACTGTTTTTT
j_gene: TRBJ1-4
v_gene: TRBV30
d_gene: .
abundance: .

CDR3aa: CASRLGTGLSYEQYF
CDR3nt: TGTGCCAGCAGGCTCGGGACAGGTCTTTCCTACGAGCAGTACTTC
j_gene: TRBJ2-7
v_gene: TRBV7-2
d_gene: TRBD1
abundance: few

CDR3aa: CASSLVGAGPTDTQYF
CDR3nt: TGTGCCAGCAGCTTGGTGGGAGCGGGGCCCACAGATACGCAGTATTTT
j_gene: TRBJ2-3
v_gene: TRBV5-4
d_gene: TRBD2
abundance: few

CDR3aa: CASSLAPPASGAYNEQFF
CDR3nt: TGTGCCAGCAGCTTAGCGCCCCCCGCTAGCGGGGCCTACAATGAGCAGTTCTTC
j_gene: TRBJ2-1
v_gene: TRBV7-6
d_gene: TRBD2
abundance: few

CDR3aa: CASRTGGDQPQHF
CDR3nt: TGTGCCAGCAGGACAGGGGGAGATCAGCCCCAGCATTTT
j_gene: TRBJ1-5
v_gene: TRBV27
d_gene: TRBD1
abundance: few

CDR3aa: CASSVEGGRANVLTF
CDR3nt: TGTGCCAGCAGCGTAGAAGGGGGCCGGGCCAACGTCCTGACTTTC
j_gene: TRBJ2-6
v_gene: TRBV9
d_gene: TRBD1
abundance: few

CDR3aa: CASSPWGSGSQYEQFF
CDR3nt: TGCGCCAGCAGCCCTTGGGGTAGCGGGAGTCAGTATGAGCAGTTCTTC
j_gene: TRBJ2-1
v_gene: TRBV4-3
d_gene: TRBD2
abundance: few

CDR3aa: CASHGDSGANVLTF
CDR3nt: TGCGCCAGCCACGGTGACTCTGGGGCCAACGTCCTGACTTTC
j_gene: TRBJ2-6
v_gene: TRBV5-1
d_gene: .
abundance: few

CDR3aa: CASSSRTVPDTQYF
CDR3nt: TGCGCCAGCAGCTCCCGGACTGTTCCAGATACGCAGTATTTT
j_gene: TRBJ2-3
v_gene: TRBV5-1
d_gene: .
abundance: .

CDR3aa: CASSRQGESGYTF
CDR3nt: TGTGCCAGCAGCCGACAGGGAGAAAGTGGCTACACCTTC
j_gene: TRBJ1-2
v_gene: TRBV6-6
d_gene: TRBD1
abundance: .

CDR3aa: CASSTPTGYRYEQYF
CDR3nt: TGTGCCAGCAGCACACCGACAGGGTATCGCTACGAGCAGTACTTC
j_gene: TRBJ2-7
v_gene: TRBV7-2
d_gene: TRBD1
abundance: .

CDR3aa: CASSLGGRGGEQFF
CDR3nt: TGTGCCAGCTCACTCGGCGGGAGGGGTGGTGAGCAGTTCTTC
j_gene: TRBJ2-1
v_gene: TRBV18
d_gene: TRBD2
abundance: .

CDR3aa: CASTLNQGRPFF
CDR3nt: TGTGCCAGCACCCTAAACCAGGGGCGGCCTTTCTTT
j_gene: TRBJ1-1
v_gene: TRBV7-2
d_gene: .
abundance: few

CDR3aa: CASSLGGTGNPSYGYTF
CDR3nt: TGTGCCAGCAGCTTGGGGGGGACAGGGAACCCCAGCTATGGCTACACCTTC
j_gene: TRBJ1-2
v_gene: TRBV5-4
d_gene: TRBD1
abundance: few

CDR3aa: CASRQEETQYF
CDR3nt: TGTGCCAGCAGACAGGAAGAGACCCAGTACTTC
j_gene: TRBJ2-5
v_gene: TRBV2
d_gene: .
abundance: few

CDR3aa: CASSEASGSQPQHF
CDR3nt: TGTGCCAGCAGTGAAGCGAGCGGCAGTCAGCCCCAGCATTTT
j_gene: TRBJ1-5
v_gene: TRBV2
d_gene: .
abundance: few

CDR3aa: CASSFPAHRQGPGYEQYF
CDR3nt: TGTGCCAGCAGTTTCCCCGCTCATAGACAGGGGCCAGGCTACGAGCAGTACTTC
j_gene: TRBJ2-7
v_gene: TRBV28
d_gene: TRBD1
abundance: few

CDR3aa: CASSIFVSGPRTQYF
CDR3nt: TGTGCCAGTAGTATCTTTGTTAGCGGACCTAGGACCCAGTACTTC
j_gene: TRBJ2-5
v_gene: TRBV19
d_gene: .
abundance: few

CDR3aa: CASRRMGTDTQYF
CDR3nt: TGTGCCAGCAGGAGGATGGGCACAGATACGCAGTATTTT
j_gene: TRBJ2-3
v_gene: TRBV11-2
d_gene: .
abundance: .

CDR3aa: CASSMGQASSYEQYF
CDR3nt: TGTGCCAGTAGTATGGGGCAGGCGAGCTCCTACGAGCAGTACTTC
j_gene: TRBJ2-7
v_gene: TRBV19
d_gene: .
abundance: few

CDR3aa: CASSDRGQYEQYF
CDR3nt: TGTGCCAGCAGTGATAGGGGACAGTACGAGCAGTACTTC
j_gene: TRBJ2-7
v_gene: TRBV2
d_gene: TRBD1
abundance: .

CDR3aa: CASSLSPGGTYNEQFF
CDR3nt: TGTGCCAGCAGCCTTTCACCAGGGGGTACTTACAATGAGCAGTTCTTC
j_gene: TRBJ2-1
v_gene: TRBV7-2
d_gene: TRBD1
abundance: .

CDR3aa: CAISGSVSYEQYF
CDR3nt: TGTGCCATCTCGGGTAGCGTGAGCTACGAGCAGTACTTC
j_gene: TRBJ2-7
v_gene: TRBV10-3
d_gene: .
abundance: few

CDR3aa: CASSSTGEGNGYTF
CDR3nt: TGTGCCAGCAGCTCGACAGGGGAGGGGAATGGCTACACCTTC
j_gene: TRBJ1-2
v_gene: TRBV11-1
d_gene: TRBD1
abundance: .

CDR3aa: CASSPGLSSGANVLTF
CDR3nt: TGTGCCAGCAGCCCTGGACTGAGCTCTGGGGCCAACGTCCTGACTTTC
j_gene: TRBJ2-6
v_gene: TRBV4-2
d_gene: .
abundance: few

CDR3aa: CASSSGTSTYQETQYF
CDR3nt: TGTGCCAGCAGTTCCGGGACTAGCACTTACCAAGAGACCCAGTACTTC
j_gene: TRBJ2-5
v_gene: TRBV9
d_gene: TRBD2
abundance: .

CDR3aa: CAWSHGTGPPSDF
CDR3nt: TGTGCCTGGAGTCACGGGACAGGTCCACCGAGCGACTTC
j_gene: TRBJ1-2
v_gene: TRBV30
d_gene: TRBD1
abundance: .

CDR3aa: CASSRGVSGANVLTF
CDR3nt: TGTGCCAGCAGCCGAGGAGTCTCTGGGGCCAACGTCCTGACTTTC
j_gene: TRBJ2-6
v_gene: TRBV5-6
d_gene: .
abundance: .

CDR3aa: CAISERQAETQYF
CDR3nt: TGTGCCATCAGTGAACGACAGGCGGAGACCCAGTACTTC
j_gene: TRBJ2-5
v_gene: TRBV10-3
d_gene: .
abundance: .

CDR3aa: CASSESGRRTEQYF
CDR3nt: TGTGCCAGCAGTGAAAGCGGGAGGAGAACCGAGCAGTACTTC
j_gene: TRBJ2-7
v_gene: TRBV6-1
d_gene: TRBD2
abundance: few

CDR3aa: CASSGGRVHTGELFF
CDR3nt: TGTGCCAGCAGTGGAGGCCGGGTCCACACCGGGGAGCTGTTTTTT
j_gene: TRBJ2-2
v_gene: TRBV2
d_gene: .
abundance: few

CDR3aa: CASSITRTGSYNEQFF
CDR3nt: TGTGCCAGCAGCATTACAAGGACTGGCTCCTACAATGAGCAGTTCTTC
j_gene: TRBJ2-1
v_gene: TRBV7-2
d_gene: .
abundance: .

CDR3aa: CASSLDDKRAFF
CDR3nt: TGTGCCAGCAGCTTGGATGATAAGAGAGCTTTCTTT
j_gene: TRBJ1-1
v_gene: TRBV5-6
d_gene: .
abundance: few

CDR3aa: CASSLGTSGEETQYF
CDR3nt: TGCGCCAGCAGCTTGGGGACTAGTGGGGAAGAGACCCAGTACTTC
j_gene: TRBJ2-5
v_gene: TRBV5-1
d_gene: TRBD2
abundance: few

CDR3aa: CASSWVGLAGVVTGELFF
CDR3nt: TGTGCCAGCAGTTGGGTAGGACTAGCGGGAGTGGTGACCGGGGAGCTGTTTTTT
j_gene: TRBJ2-2
v_gene: TRBV27
d_gene: TRBD2
abundance: few

CDR3aa: CASRDDRGMDYGYTF
CDR3nt: TGTGCCAGCAGAGACGACAGGGGGATGGACTATGGCTACACCTTC
j_gene: TRBJ1-2
v_gene: TRBV28
d_gene: TRBD1
abundance: few

CDR3aa: CASSERMNSLTGELFF
CDR3nt: TGTGCCAGCAGCGAACGCATGAACTCGCTTACCGGGGAGCTGTTTTTT
j_gene: TRBJ2-2
v_gene: TRBV5-4
d_gene: .
abundance: few

CDR3aa: CASSYDQGARTEAFF
CDR3nt: TGTGCCAGCAGTTACGATCAGGGGGCGCGTACTGAAGCTTTCTTT
j_gene: TRBJ1-1
v_gene: TRBV6-5
d_gene: TRBD1
abundance: few

CDR3aa: CGGREGNTIYF
CDR3nt: TGCGGCGGTAGGGAGGGAAACACCATATATTTT
j_gene: TRBJ1-3
v_gene: TRBV20-1
d_gene: .
abundance: .

CDR3aa: CASSLTPHRQYSGANVLTF
CDR3nt: TGCGCCAGCAGCTTAACGCCACACCGCCAATACTCTGGGGCCAACGTCCTGACTTTC
j_gene: TRBJ2-6
v_gene: TRBV5-1
d_gene: .
abundance: .

CDR3aa: CASSGDRGYEQYF
CDR3nt: TGCGCCAGCAGCGGAGACAGGGGGTACGAGCAGTACTTC
j_gene: TRBJ2-7
v_gene: TRBV5-1
d_gene: TRBD1
abundance: .

CDR3aa: CASHGGGTDTQYF
CDR3nt: TGTGCCTCTCATGGGGGGGGCACAGATACGCAGTATTTT
j_gene: TRBJ2-3
v_gene: TRBV6-6
d_gene: TRBD2
abundance: few

CDR3aa: CASSVAPGEETQYF
CDR3nt: TGTGCCAGCAGCGTAGCTCCGGGTGAAGAGACCCAGTACTTC
j_gene: TRBJ2-5
v_gene: TRBV9
d_gene: .
abundance: few

CDR3aa: CASSSTGGQPQHF
CDR3nt: TGTGCCAGCAGCTCGACAGGAGGACAGCCCCAGCATTTT
j_gene: TRBJ1-5
v_gene: TRBV7-2
d_gene: .
abundance: .